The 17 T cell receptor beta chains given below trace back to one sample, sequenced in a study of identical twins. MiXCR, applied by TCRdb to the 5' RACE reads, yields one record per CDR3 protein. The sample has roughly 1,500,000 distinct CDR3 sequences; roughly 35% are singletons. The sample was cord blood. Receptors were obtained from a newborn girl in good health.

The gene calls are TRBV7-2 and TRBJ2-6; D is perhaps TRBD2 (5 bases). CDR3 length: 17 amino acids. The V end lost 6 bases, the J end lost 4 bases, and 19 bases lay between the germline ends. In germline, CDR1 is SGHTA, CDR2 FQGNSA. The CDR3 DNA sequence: TGTGCCAGCAGTCCACGAGAGGGAGTCTCCGGGGCCAACGTCCTGACTTTC. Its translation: CASSPREGVSGANVLTF.

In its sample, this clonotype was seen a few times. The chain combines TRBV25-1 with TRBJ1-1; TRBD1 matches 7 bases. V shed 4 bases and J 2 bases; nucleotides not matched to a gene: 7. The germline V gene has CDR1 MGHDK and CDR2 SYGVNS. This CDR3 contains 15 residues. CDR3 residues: CASSALTGANTEAFF. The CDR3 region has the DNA TGTGCCAGCAGTGCCCTAACAGGGGCAAACACTGAAGCTTTCTTT.

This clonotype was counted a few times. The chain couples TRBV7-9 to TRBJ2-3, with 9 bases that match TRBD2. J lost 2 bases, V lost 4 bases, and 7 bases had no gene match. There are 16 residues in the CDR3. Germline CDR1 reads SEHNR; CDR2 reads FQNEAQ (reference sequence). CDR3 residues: CASSSPSGENTDTQYF. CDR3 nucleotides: TGTGCCAGCAGCTCGCCTAGCGGGGAGAACACAGATACGCAGTATTTT.

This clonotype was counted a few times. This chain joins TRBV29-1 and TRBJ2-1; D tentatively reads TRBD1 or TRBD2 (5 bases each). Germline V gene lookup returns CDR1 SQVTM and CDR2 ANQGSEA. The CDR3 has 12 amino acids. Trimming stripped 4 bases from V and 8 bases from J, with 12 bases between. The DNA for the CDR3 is TGCAGCGTTGGGGGGTTGCGGGATGAGCAGTTCTTC. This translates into CSVGGLRDEQFF.

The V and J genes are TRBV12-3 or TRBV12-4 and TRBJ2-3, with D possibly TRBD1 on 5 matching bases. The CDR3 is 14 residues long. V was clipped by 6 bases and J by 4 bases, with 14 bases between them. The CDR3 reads CASSPGPGPDTQYF. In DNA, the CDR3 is TGTGCCAGCAGCCCCGGGCCAGGGCCAGATACGCAGTATTTT.

CDR3 DNA: TGTGCCATCAGTGATGCGGCAGGGGACTACGAGCAGTACTTC. Translating gives CAISDAAGDYEQYF. This chain connects TRBV10-3 to TRBJ2-7; tentative D call: TRBD1 (6 bases). The CDR3 is 14 residues long. CDR1 and CDR2 from the germline V gene are ENHRY and SYGVKD. V lost 3 bases, J lost 3 bases, and 12 bases lay in between.

CDR3 in DNA: TGTGCCAGCAGTGAAGGGATCTCCTACAATGAGCAGTTCTTC. This codes for CASSEGISYNEQFF. The chain carries TRBV25-1 and TRBJ2-1; D is unresolved. V was trimmed by 2 bases and J by 0 bases, leaving 5 bases between them. The CDR3 is 14 residues long. The germline V gene has CDR1 MGHDK and CDR2 SYGVNS.

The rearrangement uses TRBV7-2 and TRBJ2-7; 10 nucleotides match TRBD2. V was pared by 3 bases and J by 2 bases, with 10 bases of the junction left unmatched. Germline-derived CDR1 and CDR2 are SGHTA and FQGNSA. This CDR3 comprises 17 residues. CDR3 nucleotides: TGTGCCAGCAGCTTGGAATCAATAGCGGGGGGCCCCTACGAGCAGTACTTC. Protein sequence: CASSLESIAGGPYEQYF. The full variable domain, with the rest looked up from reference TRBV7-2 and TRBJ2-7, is GAGVSQSPSNKVTEKGKDVELRCDPISGHTALYWYRQSLGQGLEFLIYFQGNSAPDKSGLPSDRFSAERTGGSVSTLTIQRTQQEDSAVYLCASSLESIAGGPYEQYFGPGTRLTVT.

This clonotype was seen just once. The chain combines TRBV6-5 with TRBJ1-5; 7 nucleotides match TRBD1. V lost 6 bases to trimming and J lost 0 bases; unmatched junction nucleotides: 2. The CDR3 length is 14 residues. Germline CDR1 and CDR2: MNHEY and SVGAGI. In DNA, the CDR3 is TGTGCCAGCAGGAGGGGGCCTAGCAATCAGCCCCAGCATTTT. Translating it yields CASRRGPSNQPQHF.

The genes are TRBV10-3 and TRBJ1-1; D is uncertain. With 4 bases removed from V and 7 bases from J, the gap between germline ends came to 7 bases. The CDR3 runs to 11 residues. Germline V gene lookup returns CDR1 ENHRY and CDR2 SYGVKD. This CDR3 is CAISVAGEAFF. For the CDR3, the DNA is TGTGCCATCAGTGTTGCAGGTGAAGCTTTCTTT.

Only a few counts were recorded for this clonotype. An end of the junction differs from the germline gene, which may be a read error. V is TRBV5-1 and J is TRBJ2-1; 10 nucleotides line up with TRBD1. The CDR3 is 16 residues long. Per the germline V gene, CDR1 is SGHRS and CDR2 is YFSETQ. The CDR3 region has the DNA TGCGCCAGCAGCTTCGACAGGGGGCTTACCTACGATGAGCAGTTCTTC. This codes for CASSFDRGLTYDEQFF. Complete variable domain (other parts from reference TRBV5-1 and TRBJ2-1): KAGVTQTPRYLIKTRGQQVTLSCSPISGHRSVSWYQQTPGQGLQFLFEYFSETQRNKGNFPGRFSGRQFSNSRSEMNVSTLELGDSALYLCASSFDRGLTYDEQFFGPGTRLTVL.

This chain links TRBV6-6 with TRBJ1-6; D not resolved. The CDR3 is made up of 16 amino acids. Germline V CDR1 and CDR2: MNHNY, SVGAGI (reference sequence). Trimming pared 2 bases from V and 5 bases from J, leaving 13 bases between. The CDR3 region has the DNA TGTGCCAGCAGTTACGGCGCGAGCCCCGATAATTCACCCCTCCACTTT. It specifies CASSYGASPDNSPLHF.

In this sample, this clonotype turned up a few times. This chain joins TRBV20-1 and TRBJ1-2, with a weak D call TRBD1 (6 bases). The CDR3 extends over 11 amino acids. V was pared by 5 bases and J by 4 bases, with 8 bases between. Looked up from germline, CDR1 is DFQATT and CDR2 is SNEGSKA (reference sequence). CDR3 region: CSARQVYGYTF. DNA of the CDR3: TGCAGTGCTCGACAGGTCTATGGCTACACCTTC.

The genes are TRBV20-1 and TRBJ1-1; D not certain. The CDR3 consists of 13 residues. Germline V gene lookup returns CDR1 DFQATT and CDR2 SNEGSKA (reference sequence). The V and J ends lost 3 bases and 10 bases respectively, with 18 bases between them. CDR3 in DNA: TGCAGTGCTAGCAGAGGGAAAGGGTTCGGAGCTTTCTTT. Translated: CSASRGKGFGAFF.

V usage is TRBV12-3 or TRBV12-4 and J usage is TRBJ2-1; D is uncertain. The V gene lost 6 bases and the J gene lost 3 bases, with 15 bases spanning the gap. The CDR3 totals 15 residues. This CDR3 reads CASSPGSPDYNEQFF. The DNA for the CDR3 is TGTGCCAGCAGCCCCGGGTCCCCCGACTACAATGAGCAGTTCTTC.

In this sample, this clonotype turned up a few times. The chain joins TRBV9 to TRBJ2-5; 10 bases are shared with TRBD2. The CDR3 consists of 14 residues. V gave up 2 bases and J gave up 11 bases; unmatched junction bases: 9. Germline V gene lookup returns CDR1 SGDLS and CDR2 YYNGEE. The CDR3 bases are TGTGCCAGCAGCGTTGGACTAGCGGACAATGAGCAGTACTTC. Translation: CASSVGLADNEQYF. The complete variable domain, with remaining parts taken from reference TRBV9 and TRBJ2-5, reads DSGVTQTPKHLITATGQRVTLRCSPRSGDLSVYWYQQSLDQGLQFLIQYYNGEERAKGNILERFSAQQFPDLHSELNLSSLELGDSALYFCASSVGLADNEQYFGPGTRLLVL.

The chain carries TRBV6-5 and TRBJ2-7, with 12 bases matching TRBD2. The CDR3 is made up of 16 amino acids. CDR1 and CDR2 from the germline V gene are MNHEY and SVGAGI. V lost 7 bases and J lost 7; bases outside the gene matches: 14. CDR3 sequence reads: CASTRLAGDRYNEQYF. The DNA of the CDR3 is TGTGCCAGCACTCGACTAGCGGGAGACCGGTACAATGAGCAGTACTTC.